This TCR beta chain was recovered during a study of OX40 agonist ivuxolimab in advanced cancers. About the research overall: All patients had ivuxolimab intravenously every 2 weeks at 0.01 to 10 mg/kg. Anti-PD-1, anti-PD-L1 or anti-CTLA-4 therapy given earlier was allowed, and over 35% had some.

Sequenced by immunoSEQ multiplex PCR; TCRdb stores in-frame clones only, minus some. The repertoire has 45,000 or so clones, 88% of them found once; the top ten carry around 1%. Per the germline V gene, CDR1 is SGHNT and CDR2 is YYREEE (reference sequence). This CDR3 is 15 amino acids long. The V segment lost 5 bases and the J segment 10 bases; nucleotides outside the gene matches: 14. The table lists this clone with a count of one. The specimen comprised CD4+ or CD8+ T cells sorted from blood, sampled in a trial of the OX40 agonist ivuxolimab. The clonotype originates from an adult with an advanced solid tumor such as melanoma, head and neck, liver or kidney cancer. V gene TRBV5-4 combines with J gene TRBJ2-3; 9 bases are a match to TRBD2. The CDR3 loop reads CASSPTSGSYTAQYF. CDR3 coding DNA: TGTGCCAGCAGTCCGACTAGCGGAAGTTATACTGCGCAGTATTTT.